Presented here are 15 T cell receptor beta chains from one specimen sequenced in a study of T cells in Graves' hyperthyroidism and ophthalmopathy. Authors of the study amplified TCR beta CDR3 regions from RNA transcripts. First-round RT-PCR of the TCR CDR3 relied on the HTBI primer set. TCRdb re-derived calls from the multiplex PCR reads in MiXCR, one entry per CDR3 protein. The sample shows 380,000 or so distinct CDR3 sequences, about a fifth of them seen only once. What was sequenced was blood. The receptors originated from a woman aged 18-29 years with Graves' hyperthyroidism.

This clonotype appeared many times. The chain couples TRBV7-8 to TRBJ1-5; TRBD1 aligns across 8 bases. With 2 bases clipped from V and 4 bases from J, the junction kept 7 bases outside the gene matches. Germline V CDR1 and CDR2: SGHVS, FQNEAQ. This CDR3 contains 16 residues. Written as DNA, the CDR3 is TGTGCCAGCAGCTTAAGGGGTCAGGGGGCTAATCAGCCCCAGCATTTT. Protein sequence: CASSLRGQGANQPQHF. Supplemented by reference TRBV7-8 and TRBJ1-5, the full variable domain reads GAGVSQSPRYKVAKRGQDVALRCDPISGHVSLFWYQQALGQGPEFLTYFQNEAQLDKSGLPSDRFFAERPEGSVSTLKIQRTQQEDSAVYLCASSLRGQGANQPQHFGDGTRLSIL.

This clonotype was detected ten times or more. J is TRBJ1-6 and V is TRBV7-8; D not certain. From germline, CDR1 is SGHVS and CDR2 FQNEAQ. Trimming shortened V by 1 base and J by 6 bases, and 4 bases separated the two germline ends. The CDR3 consists of 13 residues. The CDR3 nucleotides are TGTGCCAGCAGCTTAGTCAGTAATTCACCCCTCCACTTT. Protein: CASSLVSNSPLHF.

Many counts were recorded for this clonotype. The J gene is TRBJ1-6, the V gene TRBV18; D gene unclear. Trimming took 2 bases from V and 7 from J, leaving 9 bases between them. The CDR3 length is 14 residues. Germline V gene lookup returns CDR1 KGHSH and CDR2 LQKENI. CDR3 region: CASSPSFGNSPLHF. The CDR3 DNA reads as TGTGCCAGCTCACCATCGTTTGGGAATTCACCCCTCCACTTT.

The chain combines TRBV7-2 with TRBJ1-5; D remains unclear. V dropped 1 base and J dropped 4 bases, with 11 bases sitting between them. The CDR3 has 15 residues. Looked up from germline, CDR1 is SGHTA and CDR2 is FQGNSA. The CDR3 here is CASSLVGIRNQPQHF. The CDR3 region has the DNA TGTGCCAGCAGCTTAGTGGGGATTCGGAATCAGCCCCAGCATTTT.

In its sample, this clonotype was seen many times. The chain is built from TRBV13 and TRBJ1-1, with D perhaps TRBD1 (5 bases). CDR1 is PRHDT, CDR2 FYEKMQ, per germline (reference sequence). Trimming shortened V by 1 base and J by 5 bases, and 14 bases separated the two germline ends. There are 15 residues in the CDR3. CDR3 amino acids: CASSLALLGVTEAFF. CDR3 DNA: TGTGCCAGCAGCTTAGCCCTACTAGGGGTGACTGAAGCTTTCTTT.

This clonotype was seen many times. The chain has TRBV6-1 and TRBJ2-7; TRBD1 matches at 7 bases. The CDR3 is made up of 15 amino acids. Germline assignment: CDR1 MNHNS and CDR2 SASEGT. The V gene end was trimmed by 0 bases and the J gene end by 4 bases; junction bases not matched to a gene: 6. CDR3 sequence reads: CASSEAPGQNYEQYF. CDR3 nucleotides: TGTGCCAGCAGTGAAGCGCCGGGACAGAATTACGAGCAGTACTTC.

The chain links TRBV30 to TRBJ1-2; 8 bases agree with TRBD1. The CDR3 covers 14 residues. Looked up from germline, CDR1 is GTSNPN and CDR2 is SVGIG (reference sequence). The V and J ends lost 8 bases and 5 bases, in that order; junction bases with no gene match: 13. CDR3 protein: CARMRQGMHYGYTF. The CDR3 nucleotides read TGTGCCAGGATGCGACAGGGGATGCATTATGGCTACACCTTC.

This clonotype was recorded at least ten times. The CDR3, as DNA: TGTGCCACCAGTGATCAGGGATTTGGCTACACCTTC. This encodes CATSDQGFGYTF. This rearrangement joins TRBV24-1 to TRBJ1-2, with D possibly TRBD1 on 5 matching bases. Trimming took 3 bases from V and 7 from J, leaving 8 bases between them. The CDR3 has 12 amino acids. Germline CDR1 is KGHDR and CDR2 is SFDVKD.

This clonotype has at least ten counts. V is TRBV24-1 and J is TRBJ1-2, with 8 bases aligning to TRBD1. The CDR3 extends over 15 amino acids. Trimming cost V 2 bases and J 3 bases; bases outside gene matches: 4. Germline CDR1 reads KGHDR; CDR2 reads SFDVKD. CDR3 amino acids: CATSDWAGGDYGYTF. CDR3 in DNA: TGTGCCACCAGTGATTGGGCAGGGGGCGACTATGGCTACACCTTC.

This clonotype was detected ten times or more. The gene calls are TRBV19 and TRBJ2-2, with D hard to call. The CDR3 is made up of 17 amino acids. V lost 6 bases and J lost 0, with 17 bases in between. Per the germline V gene, CDR1 is LNHDA and CDR2 is SQIVND (reference sequence). The CDR3 DNA reads TGTGCCAGTAGCAGGCTCCAGGCTCTACCGAACACCGGGGAGCTGTTTTTT. It yields the protein CASSRLQALPNTGELFF.

The chain employs TRBV11-2 and TRBJ1-1; D not certain. CDR3 length: 14 amino acids. The V gene lost 3 bases and the J gene lost 4 bases, with 12 bases spanning the gap. Germline V gene lookup returns CDR1 SGHAT and CDR2 FQNNGV. The CDR3 DNA reads as TGTGCCAGCAGCTTCCTATTAGTAGGCACTGAAGCTTTCTTT. Translated: CASSFLLVGTEAFF.

This clonotype occurred many times. The genes are TRBV6-4 and TRBJ1-2; possibly TRBD1 for D (6 bases). CDR3 length equals 17 residues. Per germline, CDR1 MRHNA and CDR2 SNTAGT. V shed 7 bases and J shed 2 bases, with 23 bases lying between them. CDR3 sequence reads: CASKPTGSGQINYGYTF. CDR3 nucleotide sequence: TGTGCCAGCAAGCCCACAGGATCGGGACAAATCAACTATGGCTACACCTTC.

This clonotype was picked up many times. The chain recombines TRBV15 with TRBJ2-7; D not resolved. Per the germline V gene, CDR1 is LNHNV and CDR2 is YYDKDF (reference sequence). This CDR3 is built from 14 residues. The ends were cut back, 2 bases at V and 6 bases at J, with 14 bases in the middle. In nucleotides, the CDR3 is TGTGCCACCAGCAGAACCGCGGATGTGGGCGAGCAGTACTTC. This sequence encodes CATSRTADVGEQYF.

Ten or more counts support this clonotype. V usage is TRBV4-1 and J usage is TRBJ2-7; D perhaps matches TRBD1 (7 bases). The CDR3 loop spans 15 amino acids. Germline loops: CDR1 MGHRA, CDR2 YSYEKL. The V gene lost 1 base and the J gene lost 5 bases, with 15 bases spanning the gap. CDR3 in amino acids: CASSQVGRGRNEQYF. CDR3 nucleotides: TGCGCCAGCAGCCAAGTCGGCAGGGGGAGGAACGAGCAGTACTTC.

Ten or more counts support this clonotype. This chain joins TRBV6-4 and TRBJ1-1, with D possibly matching TRBD1 (5 bases). The V gene's germline CDR1 is MRHNA and CDR2 SNTAGT. V dropped 4 bases and J dropped 0 bases, with 12 bases sitting between them. The CDR3 runs 15 residues. The CDR3 loop reads CASSADGAMNTEAFF. Here the CDR3 DNA reads TGTGCCAGCAGTGCGGACGGGGCGATGAACACTGAAGCTTTCTTT.